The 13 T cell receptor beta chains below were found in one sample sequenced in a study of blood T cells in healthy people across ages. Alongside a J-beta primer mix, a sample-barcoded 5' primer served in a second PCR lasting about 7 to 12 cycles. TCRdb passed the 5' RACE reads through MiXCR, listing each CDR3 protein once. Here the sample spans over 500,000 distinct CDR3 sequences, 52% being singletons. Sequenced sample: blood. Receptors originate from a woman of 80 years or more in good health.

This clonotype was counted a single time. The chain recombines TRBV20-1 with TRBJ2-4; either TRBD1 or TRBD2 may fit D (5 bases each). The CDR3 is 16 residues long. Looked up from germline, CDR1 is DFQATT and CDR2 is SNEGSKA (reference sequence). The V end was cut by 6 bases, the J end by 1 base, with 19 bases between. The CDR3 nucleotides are TGCAGTGCCTTCAACCCTCCAGGGAGCGCCAAAAACATTCAGTACTTC. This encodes CSAFNPPGSAKNIQYF.

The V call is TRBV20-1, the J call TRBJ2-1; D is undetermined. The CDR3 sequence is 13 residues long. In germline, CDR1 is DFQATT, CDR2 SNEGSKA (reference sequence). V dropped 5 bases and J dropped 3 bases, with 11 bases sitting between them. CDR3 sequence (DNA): TGCAGTGCTGGGGTAAGGGACTACAATGAGCAGTTCTTC. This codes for CSAGVRDYNEQFF.

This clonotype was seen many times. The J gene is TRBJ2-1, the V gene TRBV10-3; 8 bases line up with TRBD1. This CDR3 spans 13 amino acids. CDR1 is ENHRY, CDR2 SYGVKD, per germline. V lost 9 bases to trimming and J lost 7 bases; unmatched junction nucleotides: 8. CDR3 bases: TGTGCCATTTCGACAGGGGCTATGAATGAGCAGTTCTTC. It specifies CAISTGAMNEQFF.

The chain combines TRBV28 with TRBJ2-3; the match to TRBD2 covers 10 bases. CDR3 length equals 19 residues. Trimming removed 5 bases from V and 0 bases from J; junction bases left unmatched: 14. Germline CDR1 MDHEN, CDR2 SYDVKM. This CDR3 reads CASSTRLAGRRWSTDTQYF. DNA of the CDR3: TGTGCCAGCAGTACCCGACTAGCGGGCCGACGATGGAGCACAGATACGCAGTATTTT.

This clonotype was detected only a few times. This chain's CDR3 is CACIRSSVPRRDNEQFF. The CDR3 DNA reads TGTGCCTGCATACGGAGTAGCGTTCCCCGTCGGGACAATGAGCAGTTCTTC. The V gene is TRBV6-2 or TRBV6-3, the J gene TRBJ2-1; TRBD2 might be the D (5 bases). V gave up 11 bases and J gave up 5 bases, with 28 bases separating them. The germline V gene encodes CDR1 MNHEY and CDR2 SVGEGT. This CDR3 is 17 amino acids long.

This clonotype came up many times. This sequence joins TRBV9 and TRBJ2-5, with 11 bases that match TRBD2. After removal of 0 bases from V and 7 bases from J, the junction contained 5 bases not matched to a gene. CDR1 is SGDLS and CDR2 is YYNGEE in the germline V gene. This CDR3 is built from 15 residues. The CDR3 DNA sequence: TGTGCCAGCAGCGTAGGGGGACTAGCGGTCACGACCCAGTACTTC. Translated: CASSVGGLAVTTQYF. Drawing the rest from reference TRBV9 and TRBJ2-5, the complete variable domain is DSGVTQTPKHLITATGQRVTLRCSPRSGDLSVYWYQQSLDQGLQFLIQYYNGEERAKGNILERFSAQQFPDLHSELNLSSLELGDSALYFCASSVGGLAVTTQYFGPGTRLLVL.

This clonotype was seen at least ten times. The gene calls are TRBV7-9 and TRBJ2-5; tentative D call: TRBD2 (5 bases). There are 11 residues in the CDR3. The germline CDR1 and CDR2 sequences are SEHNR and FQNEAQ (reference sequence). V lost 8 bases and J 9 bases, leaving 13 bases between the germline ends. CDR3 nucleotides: TGTGCCAGCGTTAGGGCGGAGGCCCAGTACTTC. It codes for CASVRAEAQYF. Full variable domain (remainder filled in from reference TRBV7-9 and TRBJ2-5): DTGVSQNPRHKITKRGQNVTFRCDPISEHNRLYWYRQTLGQGPEFLTYFQNEAQLEKSRLLSDRFSAERPKGSFSTLEIQRTEQGDSAMYLCASVRAEAQYFGPGTRLLVL.

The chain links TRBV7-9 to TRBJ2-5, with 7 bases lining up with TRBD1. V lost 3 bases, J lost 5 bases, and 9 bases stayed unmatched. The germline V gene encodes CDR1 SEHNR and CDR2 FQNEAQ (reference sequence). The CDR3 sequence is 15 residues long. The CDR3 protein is CASSFTGARWETQYF. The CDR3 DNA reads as TGTGCCAGCAGCTTTACAGGGGCGCGATGGGAGACCCAGTACTTC.

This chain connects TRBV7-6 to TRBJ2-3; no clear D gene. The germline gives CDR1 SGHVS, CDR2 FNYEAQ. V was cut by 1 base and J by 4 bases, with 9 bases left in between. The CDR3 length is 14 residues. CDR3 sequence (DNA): TGTGCCAGCAGCTTAGGGCCCAACGCAGATACGCAGTATTTT. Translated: CASSLGPNADTQYF. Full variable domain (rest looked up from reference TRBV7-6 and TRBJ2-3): GAGVSQSPRYKVTKRGQDVALRCDPISGHVSLYWYRQALGQGPEFLTYFNYEAQQDKSGLPNDRFSAERPEGSISTLTIQRTEQRDSAMYRCASSLGPNADTQYFGPGTRLTVL.

CDR3 loop: CASSFGLAGGVQYF. CDR3 DNA sequence: TGCGCCAGCAGCTTCGGGCTAGCGGGAGGAGTCCAGTACTTC. V and J are TRBV5-1 and TRBJ2-5, with TRBD2 matching 11 bases. CDR1 is SGHRS, CDR2 YFSETQ, per germline. This CDR3 has 14 residues. J was trimmed by 10 bases and V by 2 bases; bases with no gene match: 7.

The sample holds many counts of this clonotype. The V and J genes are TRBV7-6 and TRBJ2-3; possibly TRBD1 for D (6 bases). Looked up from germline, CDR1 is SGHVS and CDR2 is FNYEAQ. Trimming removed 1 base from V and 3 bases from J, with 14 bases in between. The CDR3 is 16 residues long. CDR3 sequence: CASSLVGAMGTDTQYF. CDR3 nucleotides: TGTGCCAGCAGCTTAGTGGGGGCCATGGGTACAGATACGCAGTATTTT. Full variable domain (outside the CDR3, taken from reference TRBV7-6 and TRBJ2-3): GAGVSQSPRYKVTKRGQDVALRCDPISGHVSLYWYRQALGQGPEFLTYFNYEAQQDKSGLPNDRFSAERPEGSISTLTIQRTEQRDSAMYRCASSLVGAMGTDTQYFGPGTRLTVL.

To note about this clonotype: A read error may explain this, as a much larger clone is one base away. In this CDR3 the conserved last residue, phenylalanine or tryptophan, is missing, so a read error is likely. In nucleotides, the CDR3 is TGTGCCAGCAGTCCCGACAGTCTTCGTCGCGCAGATACGCAGTATGTT. This sequence encodes CASSPDSLRRADTQYV. The rearrangement links TRBV28 to TRBJ2-3; D possibly corresponds to TRBD1 (5 bases). Trimming removed 5 bases at V and 4 bases at J, with 19 bases between. Germline V gene data show CDR1 as MDHEN and CDR2 as SYDVKM. The CDR3 is 16 residues long.

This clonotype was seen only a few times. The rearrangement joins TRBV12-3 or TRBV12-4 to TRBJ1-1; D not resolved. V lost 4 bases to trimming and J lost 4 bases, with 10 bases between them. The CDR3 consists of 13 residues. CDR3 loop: CASSSAPGTEAFF. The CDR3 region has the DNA TGTGCCAGCAGTTCAGCACCGGGCACTGAAGCTTTCTTT.